Listed here are 22 T cell receptor beta chains from one sample, sequenced in a study of T-cell reconstitution after alpha-beta-depleted transplantation in children. Unique molecular identifiers were built into the TCRbeta library. TCRdb reprocessed the PCR reads via MiXCR and lists one record per CDR3 protein. The table has hundreds of thousands of distinct CDR3 sequences, over 9.5% seen once. The specimen was PBMCs, collected before TCRalphabeta/CD19-depleted stem cell transplant. These receptor sequences come from a child aged 2-15 years with inherited bone marrow failure, due to receive a stem cell transplant.

Many counts were recorded for this clonotype. This chain joins TRBV3-1 and TRBJ2-3; 7 bases fit TRBD2. CDR3 length equals 18 residues. V lost 1 base to trimming and J lost 3 bases; unmatched junction nucleotides: 13. Germline V gene lookup returns CDR1 LGHDT and CDR2 YNNKEL (reference sequence). The CDR3 sequence is CASSQVVAGATQTDTQYF. In DNA, the CDR3 is TGTGCCAGCAGCCAAGTCGTGGCGGGAGCTACCCAAACAGATACGCAGTATTTT.

The rearrangement links TRBV20-1 to TRBJ2-3; perhaps TRBD1 as D (5 bases). The CDR3 has 14 residues. V lost 3 bases and J 3 bases, leaving 13 bases between the germline ends. Germline CDR1 and CDR2: DFQATT and SNEGSKA (reference sequence). The CDR3 nucleotides are TGCAGTGCTAGCTGGGGCTTCGGGACAGATACGCAGTATTTT. As protein: CSASWGFGTDTQYF.

This clonotype was seen at least ten times. The CDR3 region is CASSQDRGAEAFF. The CDR3 region has the DNA TGTGCCAGCAGTCAGGATAGGGGTGCTGAAGCTTTCTTT. The chain links TRBV27 to TRBJ1-1; D is perhaps TRBD1 (5 bases). The germline V gene encodes CDR1 MNHEY and CDR2 SMNVEV (reference sequence). The CDR3 length is 13 residues. The germline V and J ends were trimmed by 5 bases and 6 bases, with 13 bases remaining between them.

Ten or more counts support this clonotype. V and J are TRBV7-8 and TRBJ2-7; D is unresolved. The CDR3 consists of 14 residues. Trimming took 1 base from V and 6 from J, leaving 13 bases between them. Per the germline V gene, CDR1 is SGHVS and CDR2 is FQNEAQ. DNA for the CDR3: TGTGCCAGCAGCTTAGTAGAGTACGGCTCCGAGCAGTACTTC. Protein product: CASSLVEYGSEQYF. The full variable domain, in which reference TRBV7-8 and TRBJ2-7 provide the parts outside the CDR3, is GAGVSQSPRYKVAKRGQDVALRCDPISGHVSLFWYQQALGQGPEFLTYFQNEAQLDKSGLPSDRFFAERPEGSVSTLKIQRTQQEDSAVYLCASSLVEYGSEQYFGPGTRLTVT.

There are a few counts of this clonotype. The chain combines TRBV3-1 with TRBJ2-6, with TRBD1 matching over 7 bases. The CDR3 sequence is 20 residues long. V trimming: 1 base; J trimming: 0 bases; junction bases outside the gene matches: 12. The germline V gene has CDR1 LGHDT and CDR2 YNNKEL (reference sequence). CDR3 sequence (DNA): TGTGCCAGCAGCCAAGCCGGGACAGCAAGCTTATTCTCTGGGGCCAACGTCCTGACTTTC. Protein: CASSQAGTASLFSGANVLTF.

This clonotype came up many times. The chain combines TRBV4-2 with TRBJ2-7, with D unclear. The germline V gene has CDR1 LGHNA and CDR2 YNFKEQ. The CDR3 is 16 residues long. Trimming shortened V by 0 bases and J by 1 base, and 13 bases separated the two germline ends. The CDR3 DNA reads as TGTGCCAGCAGCCAAGATAATCCGGCCCATTCCTACGAGCAGTACTTC. Residues: CASSQDNPAHSYEQYF.

The chain employs TRBV6-5 and TRBJ2-7, with TRBD1 matching 9 bases. In germline, CDR1 is MNHEY, CDR2 SVGAGI. J was trimmed by 4 bases and V by 6 bases; bases with no gene match: 10. This CDR3 is 15 amino acids long. The CDR3 loop reads CASRPPGTGLYEQYF. The CDR3, as DNA: TGTGCCAGCAGACCTCCCGGGACAGGGTTGTACGAGCAGTACTTC.

This clonotype was seen only a few times. CDR3 in amino acids: CASSYGGANYGYTF. The CDR3, as DNA: TGTGCCAGCAGTTACGGAGGGGCTAACTATGGCTACACCTTC. This chain connects TRBV6-5 to TRBJ1-2; maybe TRBD1 (5 bases). This CDR3 is 14 amino acids long. Trimming took 2 bases from V and 0 from J, leaving 7 bases between them. Germline CDR1 reads MNHEY; CDR2 reads SVGAGI.

This clonotype appeared a few times. V gene TRBV6-5 combines with J gene TRBJ1-5, with D perhaps TRBD1 (5 bases). The CDR3 runs to 14 residues. Trimming took off 6 bases at V and 1 base at J, with 10 bases between the two ends. The V gene's germline CDR1 is MNHEY and CDR2 SVGAGI. Here the CDR3 reads CASRLGASNQPQHF. DNA for the CDR3: TGTGCCAGCAGGTTAGGGGCAAGCAATCAGCCCCAGCATTTT.

The chain couples TRBV5-1 to TRBJ2-1; D is unresolved. Germline loops: CDR1 SGHRS, CDR2 YFSETQ. Trimming shortened V by 6 bases and J by 2 bases, and 18 bases separated the two germline ends. The CDR3 loop spans 16 amino acids. As DNA, the CDR3 is TGCGCCAGCACGCGAGGAATGGGTGCCACCTACAATGAGCAGTTCTTC. Translated: CASTRGMGATYNEQFF.

This clonotype was seen ten or more times. The chain couples TRBV6-5 to TRBJ2-3; 10 bases match TRBD2. CDR3 length: 16 residues. With 2 bases clipped from V and 4 bases from J, the junction kept 6 bases outside the gene matches. Germline CDR1 is MNHEY and CDR2 is SVGAGI. The DNA of the CDR3 is TGTGCCAGCAGTTACGTAGCGGGAGGAGGGGCAGATACGCAGTATTTT. Protein sequence: CASSYVAGGGADTQYF.

This clonotype was detected many times. This chain joins TRBV11-2 and TRBJ2-3; TRBD2 agrees at 12 bases. This CDR3 has 18 residues. Germline V gene sequence: CDR1 SGHAT, CDR2 FQNNGV. J gave up 1 base and V 7 bases, and 12 bases lay outside the gene matches. CDR3 nucleotide sequence: TGTGCCAGCAAAATTTGGACTAGCGGGAATTCCCGCACAGATACGCAGTATTTT. It codes for CASKIWTSGNSRTDTQYF.

The gene calls are TRBV20-1 and TRBJ2-6; no definite D call. V lost 0 bases and J lost 0, with 9 bases in between. CDR1 and CDR2 from the germline V gene are DFQATT and SNEGSKA (reference sequence). This CDR3 has 16 residues. CDR3 region: CSARDVRRSGANVLTF. The CDR3 coding sequence is TGCAGTGCTAGAGATGTCCGCCGCTCTGGGGCCAACGTCCTGACTTTC.

In this sample, this clonotype turned up many times. V gene TRBV15 combines with J gene TRBJ2-3; D gene unclear. CDR3 length: 12 residues. Trimming took off 4 bases at V and 4 bases at J, with 6 bases between the two ends. Germline V CDR1 and CDR2: LNHNV, YYDKDF (reference sequence). DNA for the CDR3: TGTGCCACCAGCAAGTCCCCAGATACGCAGTATTTT. Amino acid sequence: CATSKSPDTQYF. Combining the CDR3 with reference TRBV15 and TRBJ2-3 gives the whole variable domain DAMVIQNPRYQVTQFGKPVTLSCSQTLNHNVMYWYQQKSSQAPKLLFHYYDKDFNNEADTPDNFQSRRPNTSFCFLDIRSPGLGDTAMYLCATSKSPDTQYFGPGTRLTVL.

This clonotype came up many times. This sequence joins TRBV5-5 and TRBJ2-3; no firm D call. The CDR3 extends over 15 amino acids. Germline assignment: CDR1 SGHKS and CDR2 YYEKEE (reference sequence). V was cut by 2 bases and J by 6 bases, with 16 bases left in between. The CDR3 bases are TGTGCCAGCAGCTTAAGGACCGGGCACGGGGATACGCAGTATTTT. The encoded protein is CASSLRTGHGDTQYF.

At least ten counts were recorded for this clonotype. The genes are TRBV27 and TRBJ1-1, with D uncertain. This CDR3 is 9 amino acids long. V gave up 6 bases and J gave up 8 bases, with 4 bases separating them. Germline V gene sequence: CDR1 MNHEY, CDR2 SMNVEV (reference sequence). CDR3 in amino acids: CASRPEAFF. The CDR3 coding sequence is TGTGCCAGCAGACCCGAAGCTTTCTTT.

This clonotype was counted at least ten times. V usage is TRBV29-1 and J usage is TRBJ2-3, with 10 bases fitting TRBD2. Germline assignment: CDR1 SQVTM and CDR2 ANQGSEA. This CDR3 is 14 amino acids long. V shed 4 bases and J 1 base; nucleotides not matched to a gene: 2. The CDR3 sequence: CSVGTSGGTDTQYF. The DNA for the CDR3 is TGCAGCGTTGGGACTAGCGGAGGCACAGATACGCAGTATTTT.

This clonotype occurred many times. V and J are TRBV25-1 and TRBJ2-4, with D possibly matching TRBD1 (6 bases). The CDR3 runs 16 residues. Looked up from germline, CDR1 is MGHDK and CDR2 is SYGVNS. V lost 4 bases, J lost 0 bases, and 13 bases lay in between. CDR3 nucleotides: TGTGCCAGCAGTGGTAAGGGGGTTCTAGCCAAAAACATTCAGTACTTC. Amino acid sequence: CASSGKGVLAKNIQYF. Supplemented by reference TRBV25-1 and TRBJ2-4, the full variable domain reads EADIYQTPRYLVIGTGKKITLECSQTMGHDKMYWYQQDPGMELHLIHYSYGVNSTEKGDLSSESTVSRIRTEHFPLTLESARPSHTSQYLCASSGKGVLAKNIQYFGAGTRLSVL.

This clonotype was found many times. The V call is TRBV4-3, the J call TRBJ2-5; 13 bases are a match to TRBD2. V was clipped by 4 bases and J by 5 bases; unmatched bases: 7. Per the germline V gene, CDR1 is LGHNA and CDR2 is YSLEER. The CDR3 is 16 amino acids. CDR3 sequence: CASSRTSGRAGETQYF. The DNA for the CDR3 is TGCGCCAGCAGCCGCACTAGCGGGAGGGCTGGGGAGACCCAGTACTTC.

This clonotype showed up many times. J is TRBJ1-1 and V is TRBV29-1; possible D gene TRBD1, 5 bases. Germline V gene data show CDR1 as SQVTM and CDR2 as ANQGSEA. This CDR3 is built from 14 residues. V was trimmed by 3 bases and J by 4 bases, leaving 15 bases between them. The CDR3 loop is CSVEVRAGITEAFF. CDR3 DNA sequence: TGCAGCGTTGAGGTTAGGGCAGGGATCACTGAAGCTTTCTTT.

This clonotype occurred many times. The rearrangement joins TRBV27 to TRBJ2-1, with D perhaps TRBD1 or TRBD2 (7 bases each). Germline-derived CDR1 and CDR2 are MNHEY and SMNVEV (reference sequence). V lost 1 base and J lost 4, with 23 bases in between. The CDR3 runs 19 residues. The CDR3 reads CASSLLVDRAREVYNEQFF. The CDR3 region has the DNA TGTGCCAGCAGTTTATTGGTTGACAGGGCTCGGGAGGTATACAATGAGCAGTTCTTC.

This clonotype was counted at least ten times. Written as DNA, the CDR3 is TGCGCCAGCAGGCTTACTCCAGGGGGGACCCAGTACTTC. It specifies CASRLTPGGTQYF. The chain combines TRBV10-2 with TRBJ2-5; TRBD1 matches at 7 bases. There are 13 residues in the CDR3. V shed 6 bases and J 7 bases; nucleotides not matched to a gene: 8. Germline V gives CDR1 WSHSY, CDR2 SAAADI.